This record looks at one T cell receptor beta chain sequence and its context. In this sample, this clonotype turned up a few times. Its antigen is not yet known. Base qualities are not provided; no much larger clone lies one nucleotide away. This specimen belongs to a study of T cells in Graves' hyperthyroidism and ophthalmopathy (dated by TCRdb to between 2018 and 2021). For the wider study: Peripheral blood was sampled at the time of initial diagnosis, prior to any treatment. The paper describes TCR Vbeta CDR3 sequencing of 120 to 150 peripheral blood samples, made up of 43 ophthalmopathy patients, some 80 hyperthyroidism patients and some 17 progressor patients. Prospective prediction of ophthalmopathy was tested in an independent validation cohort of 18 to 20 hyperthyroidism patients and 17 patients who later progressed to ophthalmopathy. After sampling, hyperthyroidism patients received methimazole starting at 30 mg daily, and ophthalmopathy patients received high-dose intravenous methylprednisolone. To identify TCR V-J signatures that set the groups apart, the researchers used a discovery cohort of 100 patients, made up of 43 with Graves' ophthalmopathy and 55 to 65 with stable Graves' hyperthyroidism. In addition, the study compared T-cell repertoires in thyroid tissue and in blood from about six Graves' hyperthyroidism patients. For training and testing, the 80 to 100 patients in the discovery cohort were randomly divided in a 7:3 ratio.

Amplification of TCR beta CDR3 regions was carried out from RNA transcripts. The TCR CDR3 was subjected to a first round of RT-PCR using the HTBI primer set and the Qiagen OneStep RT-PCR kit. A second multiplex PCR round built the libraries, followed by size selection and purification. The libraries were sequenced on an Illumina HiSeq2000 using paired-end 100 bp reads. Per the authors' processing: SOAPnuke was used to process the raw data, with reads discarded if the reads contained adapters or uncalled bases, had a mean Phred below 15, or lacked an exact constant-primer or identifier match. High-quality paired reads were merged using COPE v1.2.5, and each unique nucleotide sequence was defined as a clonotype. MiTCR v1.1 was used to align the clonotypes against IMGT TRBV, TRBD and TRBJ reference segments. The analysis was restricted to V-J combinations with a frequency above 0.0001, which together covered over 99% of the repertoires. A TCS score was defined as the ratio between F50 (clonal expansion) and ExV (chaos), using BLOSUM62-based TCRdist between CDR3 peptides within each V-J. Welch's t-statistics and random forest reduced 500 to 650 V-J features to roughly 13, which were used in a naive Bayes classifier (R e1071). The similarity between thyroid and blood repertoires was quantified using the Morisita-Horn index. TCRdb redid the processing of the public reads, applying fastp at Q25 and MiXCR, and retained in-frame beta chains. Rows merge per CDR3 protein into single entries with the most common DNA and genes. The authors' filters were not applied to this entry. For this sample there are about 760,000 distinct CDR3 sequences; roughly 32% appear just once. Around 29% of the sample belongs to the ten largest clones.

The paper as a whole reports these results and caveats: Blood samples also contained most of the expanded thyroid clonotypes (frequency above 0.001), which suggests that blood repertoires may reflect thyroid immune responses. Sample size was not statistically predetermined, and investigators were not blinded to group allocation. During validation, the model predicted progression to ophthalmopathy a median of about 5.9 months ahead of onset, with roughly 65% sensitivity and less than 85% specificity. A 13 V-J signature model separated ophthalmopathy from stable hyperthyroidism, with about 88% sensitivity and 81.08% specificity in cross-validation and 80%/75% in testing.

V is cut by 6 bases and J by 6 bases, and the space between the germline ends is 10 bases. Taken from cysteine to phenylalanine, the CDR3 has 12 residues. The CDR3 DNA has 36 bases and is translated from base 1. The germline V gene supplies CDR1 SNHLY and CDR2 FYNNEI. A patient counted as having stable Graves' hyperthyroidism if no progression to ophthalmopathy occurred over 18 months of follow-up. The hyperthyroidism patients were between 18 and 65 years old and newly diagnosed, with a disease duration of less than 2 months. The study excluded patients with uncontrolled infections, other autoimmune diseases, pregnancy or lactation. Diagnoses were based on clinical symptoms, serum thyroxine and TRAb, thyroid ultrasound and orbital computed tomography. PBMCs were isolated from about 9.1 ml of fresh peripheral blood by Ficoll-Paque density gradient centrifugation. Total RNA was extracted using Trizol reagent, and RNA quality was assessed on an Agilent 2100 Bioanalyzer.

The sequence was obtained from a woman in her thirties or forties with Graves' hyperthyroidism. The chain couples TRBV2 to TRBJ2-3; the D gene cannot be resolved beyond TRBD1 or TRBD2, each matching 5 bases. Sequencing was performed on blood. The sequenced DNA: TGTGCCAGCAGGGGGGACGGGGATACGCAGTATTTT. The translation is CASRGDGDTQYF.